This T cell receptor (beta chain) was identified in a study of blood T cell repertoires in COVID-19. Libraries were prepared by immunoSEQ multiplex PCR; TCRdb keeps only in-frame clonotypes and omits some of them. Of 150,000 to 170,000 clones listed, approximately 80% are singletons. This clone was seen repeatedly, ten times or more. Looked up from germline, CDR1 is MGHRA and CDR2 is YSYEKL. The CDR3 length is 19 residues. V was trimmed by 1 base and J by 5 bases, leaving 24 bases between them. The chain carries TRBV4-1 and TRBJ1-5, with D unresolved. The TCR originated in a woman in her sixties with COVID-19, enrolled during active disease. Sequencing input: peripheral blood. CDR3 bases: TGCGCCAGCAGCCAAGTGGATATGGGGTTCACGCGGGTGGATCAGCCCCAGCATTTT. It codes for CASSQVDMGFTRVDQPQHF.